Following are 21 T cell receptor beta chains from one sample sequenced in a study of CD8 T cells in ankylosing spondylitis. Study-level findings and limits: Characteristic, it appeared, of ankylosing spondylitis blood was a TCR beta motif of about eight highly homologous variants.

TCRdb independently ran MiXCR on the 5' RACE reads; one entry per CDR3 protein. The sample has some 450,000 distinct CDR3 sequences, 17% seen once; the top ten hold under 1.2%. These receptors are not linked to any known antigen. The sequenced material came from blood, either unsorted or a sorted T cell fraction (not recorded which). These receptors all come from a male donor with ankylosing spondylitis.

Only one count was recorded for this clonotype. The rearrangement links TRBV28 to TRBJ1-2; 11 nucleotides line up with TRBD1. The ends lost 6 bases at V and 3 bases at J; junction bases unmatched: 12. CDR3 size: 17 residues. The germline gives CDR1 MDHEN, CDR2 SYDVKM. CDR3 bases: TGTGCCAGCAGGGCTCACGGACAGGGGGCTTCCTACTATGGCTACACCTTC. Protein: CASRAHGQGASYYGYTF.

This clonotype showed up many times. The chain recombines TRBV29-1 with TRBJ2-7, with TRBD1 as a possible D gene (6 bases). V was shortened by 5 bases and J by 5 bases, with 13 bases between the two germline ends. Germline V gives CDR1 SQVTM, CDR2 ANQGSEA. The CDR3 has 12 amino acids. The CDR3 nucleotides read TGCAGCGTTCGGAAGGCAGGGGACGAGCAGTACTTC. This gives the protein CSVRKAGDEQYF.

This clonotype appeared a few times. V usage is TRBV15 and J usage is TRBJ2-7; D unclear. The CDR3 covers 14 residues. V was shortened by 1 base and J by 3 bases, with 10 bases between the two germline ends. CDR1 and CDR2 (germline): LNHNV, YYDKDF (reference sequence). The CDR3 sequence is CATSRVRSGYEQYF. The CDR3 DNA is TGTGCCACCAGCAGAGTAAGGTCAGGCTACGAGCAGTACTTC.

This chain joins TRBV20-1 and TRBJ2-7, with 9 bases fitting TRBD1. CDR3 length equals 17 residues. The ends lost 0 bases at V and 3 bases at J; junction bases unmatched: 12. Germline V lookup: CDR1 DFQATT, CDR2 SNEGSKA (reference sequence). CDR3 amino acids: CSARDPGTGKNGYEQYF. The CDR3, as DNA: TGCAGTGCTAGAGACCCCGGGACAGGGAAAAATGGCTACGAGCAGTACTTC.

The rearrangement joins TRBV7-9 to TRBJ1-1, with TRBD1 matching over 7 bases. The V and J ends lost 10 bases and 4 bases, in that order; junction bases with no gene match: 12. The germline gives CDR1 SEHNR, CDR2 FQNEAQ (reference sequence). This CDR3 is 14 amino acids long. DNA for the CDR3: TGTGCCATCAGGGGGACCCCCGAAGGCACTGAAGCTTTCTTT. It is translated as CAIRGTPEGTEAFF.

This clonotype was detected a few times. The chain combines TRBV20-1 with TRBJ1-4; D uncertain. The CDR3 spans 15 residues. Germline V lookup: CDR1 DFQATT, CDR2 SNEGSKA (reference sequence). Deletions cut 2 bases from V and 6 bases from J, with 16 bases between. Written as DNA, the CDR3 is TGCAGTGCTAGACCGTCGGTCCCCTGGGATGAAAAACTGTTTTTT. As protein: CSARPSVPWDEKLFF.

This clonotype has only one observation. The rearrangement links TRBV20-1 to TRBJ2-5; D could derive from TRBD1 or TRBD2 (5 bases each). Per germline, CDR1 DFQATT and CDR2 SNEGSKA (reference sequence). Deletions cut 6 bases from V and 5 bases from J, with 19 bases between. The CDR3 covers 14 residues. This chain's CDR3 is CSAGDPSRLETQYF. The CDR3 region has the DNA TGCAGTGCAGGGGACCCATCACGCTTGGAGACCCAGTACTTC.

As for this clonotype: Likely a read error: the CDR3 ends without its conserved phenylalanine or tryptophan. The J gene is TRBJ2-7, the V gene TRBV5-1; 8 bases match TRBD2. V was pared by 6 bases and J by 2 bases, with 13 bases of the junction left unmatched. The CDR3 covers 16 residues. The V gene's germline CDR1 is SGHRS and CDR2 YFSETQ. The CDR3 DNA reads as TGCGCCAGCAAGGAGGGCGGTAGCGGGGCTACCTACGAGCAGTACCTC. This sequence encodes CASKEGGSGATYEQYL.

This clonotype was seen a handful of times. The V gene is TRBV7-2, the J gene TRBJ2-3; TRBD1 aligns across 8 bases. J gave up 3 bases and V 6 bases, and 8 bases lay outside the gene matches. From germline, CDR1 is SGHTA and CDR2 FQGNSA. This CDR3 is 15 amino acids long. CDR3 loop: CASSLTRTGTDTQYF. DNA for the CDR3: TGTGCCAGCAGTTTAACCCGGACAGGGACAGATACGCAGTATTTT.

The V and J genes are TRBV11-2 and TRBJ2-7; D uncertain. The V end was cut by 5 bases, the J end by 6 bases, with 17 bases between. This CDR3 contains 14 residues. The V gene's germline CDR1 is SGHAT and CDR2 FQNNGV. In DNA, the CDR3 is TGTGCCAGCAGCAGTGTAGTGAAAACCCTCGAGCAGTACTTC. As protein: CASSSVVKTLEQYF.

This clonotype was seen many times. V gene TRBV10-3 combines with J gene TRBJ2-7; 9 bases map to TRBD1. CDR3 length equals 13 residues. Germline CDR1 and CDR2: ENHRY and SYGVKD. V was clipped by 9 bases and J by 3 bases; unmatched bases: 6. CDR3 sequence: CAIDPGQGYEQYF. CDR3 sequence (DNA): TGTGCCATTGACCCGGGACAGGGCTACGAGCAGTACTTC.

This clonotype was seen ten or more times. The chain is built from TRBV4-2 and TRBJ1-6; TRBD1 aligns across 7 bases. Trimming cost V 1 base and J 7 bases; bases outside gene matches: 7. The CDR3 has 16 amino acids. In germline, CDR1 is LGHNA, CDR2 YNFKEQ. CDR3 amino acids: CASSQGGDRRNSPLHF. The DNA for the CDR3 is TGTGCCAGCAGCCAAGGAGGGGACAGACGGAATTCACCCCTCCACTTT.

This clonotype has a count of ten or more. The V and J genes are TRBV20-1 and TRBJ2-1; D call uncertain. CDR1 is DFQATT and CDR2 is SNEGSKA in the germline V gene (reference sequence). The CDR3 spans 16 residues. V was shortened by 6 bases and J by 3 bases, with 21 bases between the two germline ends. The CDR3 region has the DNA TGCAGTGCCGACCGGCGGCTTGGGTCGGTCTACAATGAGCAGTTCTTC. Protein sequence: CSADRRLGSVYNEQFF.

The rearrangement links TRBV11-2 to TRBJ2-6; tentatively, D is TRBD1 or TRBD2 (5 bases each). CDR3 length: 18 amino acids. Germline CDR1 is SGHAT and CDR2 is FQNNGV. V gave up 4 bases and J gave up 0 bases, with 16 bases separating them. Written as DNA, the CDR3 is TGTGCCAGCAGCTCAACGGGACGGCCGAACTCTGGGGCCAACGTCCTGACTTTC. Its translation is CASSSTGRPNSGANVLTF.

This clonotype was observed at least ten times. CDR3 loop: CASTAGLTNSPLHF. CDR3 sequence (DNA): TGTGCCAGCACCGCGGGATTAACGAATTCACCCCTCCACTTT. V is TRBV28 and J is TRBJ1-6, with D unresolved. Trimming removed 7 bases at V and 7 bases at J, with 14 bases between. Germline V lookup: CDR1 MDHEN, CDR2 SYDVKM. The CDR3 covers 14 residues.

The genes are TRBV6-5 and TRBJ2-5; no reliable D call. This CDR3 comprises 11 residues. V was trimmed by 2 bases and J by 7 bases, leaving 5 bases between them. Germline CDR1 MNHEY, CDR2 SVGAGI. The CDR3 bases are TGTGCCAGCAGTTACCTGGGGACCCAGTACTTC. This translates into CASSYLGTQYF.

The gene calls are TRBV5-1 and TRBJ2-7, with TRBD2 identical over 11 bases. The V and J ends lost 4 bases and 2 bases, in that order; junction bases with no gene match: 8. The germline V gene has CDR1 SGHRS and CDR2 YFSETQ. This CDR3 has 16 residues. CDR3 sequence: CASSDLLAGEPYEQYF. The CDR3 bases are TGCGCCAGCAGCGACTTACTAGCGGGGGAACCCTACGAGCAGTACTTC.

There are many counts of this clonotype. The chain combines TRBV12-3 or TRBV12-4 with TRBJ1-5; TRBD1 agrees at 9 bases. CDR3 length: 15 residues. Unmatched junction bases numbered 5, after V lost 6 bases and J lost 2 bases. This CDR3 reads CASSTGQGGNQPQHF. In DNA, the CDR3 is TGTGCCAGCAGCACGGGACAGGGAGGCAATCAGCCCCAGCATTTT.

This clonotype was seen a few times. This chain links TRBV5-1 with TRBJ2-1; 9 bases map to TRBD2. There are 14 residues in the CDR3. CDR1 is SGHRS and CDR2 is YFSETQ in the germline V gene. V shed 3 bases, J shed 10 bases, and the junction held 8 bases outside the gene matches. CDR3 sequence: CASSSGLAIGEQFF. The CDR3 region has the DNA TGCGCCAGCAGCTCCGGACTAGCGATTGGGGAGCAGTTCTTC.

This clonotype occurred many times. The chain has TRBV11-2 and TRBJ2-5; the match to TRBD1 covers 7 bases. CDR1 SGHAT and CDR2 FQNNGV come from the germline V gene. Trimming cost V 5 bases and J 7 bases; bases outside gene matches: 10. The CDR3 sequence is 14 residues long. The CDR3 here is CASSTGQALGTQYF. The CDR3 region has the DNA TGTGCCAGCAGCACCGGACAGGCATTAGGGACCCAGTACTTC.

V is TRBV20-1 and J is TRBJ2-1; no reliable D call. This CDR3 is built from 14 residues. Germline CDR1 DFQATT, CDR2 SNEGSKA (reference sequence). Trimming left V 0 bases short and J 5 bases short, with 11 bases between. CDR3 sequence reads: CSARDVRENNEQFF. DNA of the CDR3: TGCAGTGCTAGAGATGTAAGAGAGAACAATGAGCAGTTCTTC.